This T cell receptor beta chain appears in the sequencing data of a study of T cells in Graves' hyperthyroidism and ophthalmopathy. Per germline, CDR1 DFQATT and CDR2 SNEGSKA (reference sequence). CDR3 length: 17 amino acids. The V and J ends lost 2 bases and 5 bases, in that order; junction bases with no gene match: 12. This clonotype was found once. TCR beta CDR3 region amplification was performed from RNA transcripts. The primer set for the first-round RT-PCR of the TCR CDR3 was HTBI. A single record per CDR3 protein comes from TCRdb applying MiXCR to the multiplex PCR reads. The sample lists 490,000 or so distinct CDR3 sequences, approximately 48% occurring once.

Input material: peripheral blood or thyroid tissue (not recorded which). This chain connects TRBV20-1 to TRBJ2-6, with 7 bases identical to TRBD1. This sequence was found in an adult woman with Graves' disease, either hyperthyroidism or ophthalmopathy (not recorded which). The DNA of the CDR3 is TGCAGTGCTAGAAACTCCGGGACAGCTGGTAGGGCCAACGTCCTGACTTTC. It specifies CSARNSGTAGRANVLTF.